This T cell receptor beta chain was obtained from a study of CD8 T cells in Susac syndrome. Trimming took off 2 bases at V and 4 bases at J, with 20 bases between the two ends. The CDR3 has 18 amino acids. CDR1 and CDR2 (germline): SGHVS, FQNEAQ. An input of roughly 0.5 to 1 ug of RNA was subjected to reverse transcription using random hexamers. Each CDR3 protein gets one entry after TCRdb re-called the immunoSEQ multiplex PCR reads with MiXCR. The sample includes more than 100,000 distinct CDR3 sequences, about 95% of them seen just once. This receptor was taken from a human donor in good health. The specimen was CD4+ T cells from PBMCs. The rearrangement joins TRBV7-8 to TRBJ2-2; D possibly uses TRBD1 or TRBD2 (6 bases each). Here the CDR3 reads CASSLIPSPGGGTGELFF. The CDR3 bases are TGTGCCAGCAGCTTAATACCCTCACCCGGAGGGGGCACCGGGGAGCTGTTTTTT.